This TCR beta chain was identified during a study of T cells in narcolepsy. Produced via immunoSEQ multiplex PCR; TCRdb's table is partial and in-frame only. The sample shows fewer than 30,000 clones, about four fifths of them seen only once. The sequenced sample consisted of CD45RA- memory CD4+ T cells from PBMCs. The origin of this receptor is a human donor with narcolepsy.

CDR3 sequence (DNA): TGTGCCAGCAGCGGTGGGACACTGGGGAACACTGAAGCTTTCTTT. Translation gives CASSGGTLGNTEAFF. The chain combines TRBV9 with TRBJ1-1; a weak D match, TRBD1 (6 bases). Germline V lookup: CDR1 SGDLS, CDR2 YYNGEE. The CDR3 is 15 amino acids. The V and J ends lost 3 bases and 1 base respectively, with 13 bases between them.